The clone carrying this T cell receptor beta chain has only one observation. These data originate in a study of blood T cell repertoires in COVID-19. Study context: Both acute and convalescent COVID-19 samples were obtained from the United States, Italy and Spain. Nucleic acid was either cDNA or gDNA, and it came from T cells, B-cell-depleted T cells, or PBMCs.

Seattle's cohort entered during active infection and was followed longitudinally. In the original analysis: Amplification from reference gene primers served as the basis for estimated nucleated cell counts. Libraries were prepared by immunoSEQ multiplex PCR; TCRdb keeps only in-frame clonotypes and omits some of them. That table furnishes V, J and clone size, whereas the DNA furnished D and trimming. Of fewer than 350,000 clones detected, about 93% appear once; the ten largest clones hold roughly 6.8%. The germline gives CDR1 KGHSH, CDR2 LQKENI. The CDR3 runs to 16 residues. Trimming cost V 2 bases and J 1 base; bases outside gene matches: 4.

This receptor was identified in a woman aged 25-40 years with COVID-19, enrolled during active disease. The chain carries TRBV18 and TRBJ2-3; 9 bases fit TRBD2. Sequencing used peripheral blood. CDR3 nucleotide sequence: TGTGCCAGCTCACCAGCCCAGCGGGGGGGCACAGATACGCAGTATTTT. This codes for CASSPAQRGGTDTQYF. Filled out from reference TRBV18 and TRBJ2-3, the complete variable domain reads NAGVMQNPRHLVRRRGQEARLRCSPMKGHSHVYWYRQLPEEGLKFMVYLQKENIIDESGMPKERFSAEFPKEGPSILRIQQVVRGDSAAYFCASSPAQRGGTDTQYFGPGTRLTVL.